These T cell receptor beta chains were read from a single sample in a study of T cell responses to AZD1222 COVID-19 vaccine. TCRdb's table, derived via immunoSEQ multiplex PCR, lists solely in-frame clones and lacks some. In the table there are 130,000 to 150,000 clones, about 90% of which are singletons. The material was peripheral blood, obtained on day 0 of AZD1222 vaccination. These receptors were collected from an adult in good health. The CDR3 runs from the conserved cysteine through the conserved F or W. The order of the fields is D gene, V gene, CDR3 length, clone size, J gene, CDR3 DNA, CDR3 protein. D genes are given only for firm matches. Clone size is not always given. Where it is, it says once, few, many or a class for expanded clones.

.	TRBV4-3	14	.	TRBJ1-2	TGCGCCAGCAGCCAAGATATAAGAGGTTATGGCTACACCTTC	CASSQDIRGYGYTF
TRBD1	TRBV10-1	14	.	TRBJ2-2	TGCGCCAGTGGGGACAGGGCGAACACCGGGGAGCTGTTTTTT	CASGDRANTGELFF
.	TRBV6-2/TRBV6-3	14	.	TRBJ1-5	TGTGCCAGCAGTTACCCCCGGGGGTACCAGCCCCAGCATTTT	CASSYPRGYQPQHF
.	TRBV30	15	.	TRBJ1-2	TGTGCCTGGATGCCCGGACAGCTCATAAACTATGGCTACACCTTC	CAWMPGQLINYGYTF
.	TRBV7-2	15	.	TRBJ1-5	TGTGCCAGCAGCGCATGGTGGGGGGCCGGTCAGCCCCAGCATTTT	CASSAWWGAGQPQHF
.	TRBV7-8	16	few	TRBJ1-1	TGTGCCAGCAGCTTCTTTTTATATGGGGCACACACTGAAGCTTTCTTT	CASSFFLYGAHTEAFF
TRBD1	TRBV7-6	15	.	TRBJ2-7	TGTGCCAGCAGTTCCGGGACAGGGGGTGTCTACGAGCAGTACTTC	CASSSGTGGVYEQYF
.	TRBV10-3	13	.	TRBJ2-3	TGTGCCATCAGTTCACTAGCTGCAGATACGCAGTATTTT	CAISSLAADTQYF
.	TRBV11-2	14	once	TRBJ2-5	TGTGCCAGCAGCGTCCGGGACACCCAAGAGACCCAGTACTTC	CASSVRDTQETQYF
.	TRBV4-1	17	.	TRBJ1-2	TGCGCCAGCAGCCAGGATATGGTGTCCGGTTACGCGGGCGGCTACACCTTC	CASSQDMVSGYAGGYTF
.	TRBV7-9	13	.	TRBJ2-5	TGTGCCAGCAGCTTGAGGGGGTTAGAGACCCAGTACTTC	CASSLRGLETQYF
.	TRBV1	15	once	TRBJ1-2	TGCACCAGCAGCCAAGATTCGGGGGAGAGCTATGGCTACACCTTC	CTSSQDSGESYGYTF
TRBD1	TRBV6-2/TRBV6-3	14	.	TRBJ1-1	TGTGCCAGCAGTTTAACAGGGGGCCGGACTGAAGCTTTCTTT	CASSLTGGRTEAFF
.	TRBV21-1	16	.	TRBJ1-6	TGTGCCAGCACTTTAGGTGGAGGCAGGGGCACTTCACCCCTCCACTTT	CASTLGGGRGTSPLHF
.	TRBV5-1	15	once	TRBJ1-2	TGCGCCAGCAGCTTCCCGGGACAAAATAACTATGGCTACACCTTC	CASSFPGQNNYGYTF
TRBD2	TRBV9	16	.	TRBJ2-3	TGTGCCAGCAGCGTAGTAAGCGGGGGGGCCGCAGATACGCAGTATTTT	CASSVVSGGAADTQYF
TRBD2	TRBV6-5	14	.	TRBJ2-7	TGTGCCAGCAGTTACCAGCCGGGACTAGCCGAGCAGTACTTC	CASSYQPGLAEQYF
.	TRBV4-3	15	once	TRBJ2-5	TGCGCCAGCAGCCAAGTGTGGACAGACAAAGAGACCCAGTACTTC	CASSQVWTDKETQYF
.	TRBV6-5	11	.	TRBJ2-7	TGTGCCAGCAGTAGGGGGTACGAGCAGTACTTC	CASSRGYEQYF
.	TRBV21-1	17	.	TRBJ2-1	TGTGCCAGCACCTTACGGCAACAGGGGCCGCCCATCAATGAGCAGTTCTTC	CASTLRQQGPPINEQFF
.	TRBV28	16	.	TRBJ2-7	TGTGCCAGCAGTTCAAACGACAGATGGGGTTCCTACGAGCAGTACTTC	CASSSNDRWGSYEQYF
TRBD1	TRBV5-1	14	.	TRBJ1-2	TGCGCCAGCAGCCTGGGACAGCCACCGGATGGCTACACCTTC	CASSLGQPPDGYTF
.	TRBV11-3	14	.	TRBJ1-4	TGTGCCAGCAGGCAACAAGGAGGAGATGAAAAACTGTTTTTT	CASRQQGGDEKLFF
TRBD1	TRBV7-2	14	once	TRBJ1-5	TGTGCCAGCAGCATACAGGGGAGGGGTCAGCCCCAGCATTTT	CASSIQGRGQPQHF
TRBD1	TRBV11-2	13	once	TRBJ1-1	TGTGCCAGCAGCGTGGGACAGGGGGTGGTAGCTTTCTTT	CASSVGQGVVAFF
.	TRBV4-1	18	once	TRBJ2-3	TGCGCCAGCAGCCCCTTAGGAAAGCCCTTGGACTTCACAGATACGCAGTATTTT	CASSPLGKPLDFTDTQYF
.	TRBV5-6	16	.	TRBJ2-5	TGTGCCAGCAGCCCCGGACAGTCAGGATCGTTCGAGACCCAGTACTTC	CASSPGQSGSFETQYF
.	TRBV28	13	.	TRBJ2-2	TGTGCCAGCAGGGTAATAGACACCGGGGAGCTGTTTTTT	CASRVIDTGELFF
.	TRBV5-1	13	.	TRBJ2-7	TGCGCCAGCAGCTTGTCAGGGATGGGCGAGCAGTACTTC	CASSLSGMGEQYF
.	TRBV5-1	15	.	TRBJ2-1	TGCGCCAGCAGCGTACAGGGCCGGGTTTACAATGAGCAGTTCTTC	CASSVQGRVYNEQFF
.	TRBV28	12	.	TRBJ1-5	TGTGCCGGGGGGGCTAGCAATCAGCCCCAGCATTTT	CAGGASNQPQHF
.	TRBV19	14	.	TRBJ1-2	TGTGCCAGTAGTATAGCGACGGGCGGTAGCGGCTACACCTTC	CASSIATGGSGYTF
.	TRBV5-1	14	.	TRBJ1-5	TGCGCCAGCAGCTTGGACAGACCCAATCAGCCCCAGCATTTT	CASSLDRPNQPQHF
.	TRBV3-1/TRBV3-2	13	.	TRBJ1-1	TGTGCCAGCAGCCAAGGGGTGAGCACTGAAGCTTTCTTT	CASSQGVSTEAFF
TRBD1	TRBV7-9	14	.	TRBJ2-3	TGTGCCAGCAGCTTAGAGACAGGGGTAGATACGCAGTATTTT	CASSLETGVDTQYF
.	TRBV2	12	.	TRBJ2-7	TGTGCCAGCAGGGACCCCGGGTACGAGCAGTACTTC	CASRDPGYEQYF
.	TRBV11-3	13	.	TRBJ1-6	TGTGCCAGCAGCTTGGCAACGACCTCACCCCTCCACTTT	CASSLATTSPLHF